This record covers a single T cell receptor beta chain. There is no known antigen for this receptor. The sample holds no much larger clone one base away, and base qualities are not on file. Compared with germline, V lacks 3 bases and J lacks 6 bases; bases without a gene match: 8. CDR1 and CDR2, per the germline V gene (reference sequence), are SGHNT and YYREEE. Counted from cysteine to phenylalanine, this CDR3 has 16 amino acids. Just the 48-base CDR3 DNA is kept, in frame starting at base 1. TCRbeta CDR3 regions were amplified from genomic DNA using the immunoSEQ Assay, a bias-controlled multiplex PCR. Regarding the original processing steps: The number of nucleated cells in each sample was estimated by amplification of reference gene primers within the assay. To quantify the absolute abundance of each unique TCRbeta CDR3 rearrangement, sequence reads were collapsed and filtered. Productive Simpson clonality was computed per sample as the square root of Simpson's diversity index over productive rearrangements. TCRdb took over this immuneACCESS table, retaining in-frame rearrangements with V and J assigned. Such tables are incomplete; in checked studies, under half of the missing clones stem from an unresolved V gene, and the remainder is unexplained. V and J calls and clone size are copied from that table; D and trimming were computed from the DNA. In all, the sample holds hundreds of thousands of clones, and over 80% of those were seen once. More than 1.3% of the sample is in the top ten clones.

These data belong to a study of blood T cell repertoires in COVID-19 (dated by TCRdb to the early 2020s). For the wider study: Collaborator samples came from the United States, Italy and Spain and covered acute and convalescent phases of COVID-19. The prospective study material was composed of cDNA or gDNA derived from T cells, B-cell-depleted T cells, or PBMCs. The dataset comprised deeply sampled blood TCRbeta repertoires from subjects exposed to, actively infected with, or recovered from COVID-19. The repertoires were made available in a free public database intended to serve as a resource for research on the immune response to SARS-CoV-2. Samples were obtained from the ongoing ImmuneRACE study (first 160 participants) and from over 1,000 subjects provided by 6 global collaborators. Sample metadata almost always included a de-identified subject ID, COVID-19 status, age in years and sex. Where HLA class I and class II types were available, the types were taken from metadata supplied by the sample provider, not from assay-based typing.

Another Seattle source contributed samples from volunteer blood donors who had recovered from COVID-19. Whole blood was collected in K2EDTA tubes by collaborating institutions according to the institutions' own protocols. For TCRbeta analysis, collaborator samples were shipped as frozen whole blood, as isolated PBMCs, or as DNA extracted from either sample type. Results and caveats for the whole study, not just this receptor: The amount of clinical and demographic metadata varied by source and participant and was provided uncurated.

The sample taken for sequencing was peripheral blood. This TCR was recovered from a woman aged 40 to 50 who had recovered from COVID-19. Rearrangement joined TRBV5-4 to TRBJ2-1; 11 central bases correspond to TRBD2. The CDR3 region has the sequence CASSYPTSGASNEQFF. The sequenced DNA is TGTGCCAGCAGCTACCCGACTAGCGGGGCCTCCAATGAGCAGTTCTTC.